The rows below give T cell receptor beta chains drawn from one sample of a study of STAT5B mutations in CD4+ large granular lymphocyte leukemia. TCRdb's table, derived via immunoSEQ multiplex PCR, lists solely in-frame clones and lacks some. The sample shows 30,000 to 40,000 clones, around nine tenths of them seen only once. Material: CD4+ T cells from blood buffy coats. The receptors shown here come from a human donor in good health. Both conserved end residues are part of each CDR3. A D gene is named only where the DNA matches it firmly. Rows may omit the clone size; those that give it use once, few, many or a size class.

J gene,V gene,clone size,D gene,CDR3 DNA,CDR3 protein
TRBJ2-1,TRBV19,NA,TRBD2,TGTGCCAGTAGTATAGTGGGGGAGGGTTACAATGAGCAGTTCTTC,CASSIVGEGYNEQFF
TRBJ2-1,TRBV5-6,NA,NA,TGTGCCAGCAGCTTGGACTTTTCCGGGACTCCTAATGAGCAGTTCTTC,CASSLDFSGTPNEQFF
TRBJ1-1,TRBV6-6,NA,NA,TGTGCCAGCAGTCCGATCACTGAAGCTTTCTTT,CASSPITEAFF
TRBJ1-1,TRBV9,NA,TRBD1,TGTGCCAGCAGCGTTACAGGGGGCGTGGGAACTGAAGCTTTCTTT,CASSVTGGVGTEAFF
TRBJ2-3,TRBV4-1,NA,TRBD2,TGCGCCAGCAGCCAAGTCCGGACTAGCGGGAGCCATTTACGGAGCACAGATACGCAGTATTTT,CASSQVRTSGSHLRSTDTQYF
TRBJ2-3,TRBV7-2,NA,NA,TGTGCCAGCAGCCCTCCGGGAACCACAGATACGCAGTATTTT,CASSPPGTTDTQYF
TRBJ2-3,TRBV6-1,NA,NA,TGTGCCAGCAGTGACGGCGGGATAAGTACAGATACGCAGTATTTT,CASSDGGISTDTQYF
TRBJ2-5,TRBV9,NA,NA,TGTGCCAGCAGCGTAGTGGGGGAAGGGGCCCAGTACTTC,CASSVVGEGAQYF
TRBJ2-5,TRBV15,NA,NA,TGTGCCACCAGCAGAGTAGCCGTGGGGCAAGAGACCCAGTACTTC,CATSRVAVGQETQYF
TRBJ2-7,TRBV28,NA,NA,TGTGCCAGCAGTTTATCCAGGAGTAACGAGCAGTACTTC,CASSLSRSNEQYF
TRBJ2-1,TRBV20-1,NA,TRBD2,TGCAGTGCTATGAGAGGGAGGGTCCAGTTCTTC,CSAMRGRVQFF
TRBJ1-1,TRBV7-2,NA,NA,TGTGCCAGCAGCTTAGGTATCGGGAACACTGAAGCTTTCTTT,CASSLGIGNTEAFF
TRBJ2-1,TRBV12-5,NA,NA,TGTGCTAGTGGTTTGACACTCTTCCGGGACACTAAGGACAATGAGCAGTTCTTC,CASGLTLFRDTKDNEQFF
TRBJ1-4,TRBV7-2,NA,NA,TGTGCCAGCAGCCCAGGGGAATCGGCGGTTGAAAAACTGTTTTTT,CASSPGESAVEKLFF
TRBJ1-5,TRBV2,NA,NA,TGTGCCAGCAGGATACTGGGCAATCAGCCCCAGCATTTT,CASRILGNQPQHF
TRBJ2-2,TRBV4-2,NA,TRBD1,TGTGCCAGCAGCCCACTCGGGTGGACAGGGGGTGGCACCGGGGAGCTGTTTTTT,CASSPLGWTGGGTGELFF
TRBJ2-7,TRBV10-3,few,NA,TGTGCCATCAGTGAAGTGACACAAGGGGAGCAGTACTTC,CAISEVTQGEQYF
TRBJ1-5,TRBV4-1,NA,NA,TGCGCCAGCAGCCAAGCCCAGGGGCCGGATCAGCCCCAGCATTTT,CASSQAQGPDQPQHF
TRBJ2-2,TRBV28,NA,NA,TGTGCCAGCAGTTCCATCAACCCTAGGCGTACCGGGGAGCTGTTTTTT,CASSSINPRRTGELFF
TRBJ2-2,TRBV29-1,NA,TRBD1,TGCAGCGCAGGGACAGGGTACACCGGGGAGCTGTTTTTT,CSAGTGYTGELFF
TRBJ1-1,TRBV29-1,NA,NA,TGCAGCGTTGTACAGGGAGCCACTGAAGCTTTCTTT,CSVVQGATEAFF
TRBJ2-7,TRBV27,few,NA,TGTGCCAGCAGTTCAACAGGGAAGGAGAACGAGCAGTACTTC,CASSSTGKENEQYF
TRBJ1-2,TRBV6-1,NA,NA,TGTGCCAGCAGACTCAATACAGGGACTGTCTATGGCTACACCTTC,CASRLNTGTVYGYTF
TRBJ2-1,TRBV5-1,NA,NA,TGCGCCAGCAGAATCCCGGGCCCCAGGGATGAGCAGTTCTTC,CASRIPGPRDEQFF